The 24 T cell receptor beta chains below come from one sample, sequenced in a study of T-cell memory formation after mild COVID-19. TCRdb itself ran the 5' RACE reads through MiXCR, one entry per CDR3 protein. This table has a few hundred thousand distinct CDR3 sequences, less than 25% appearing once. Sequences were obtained from PBMCs or a T cell subset sorted from them (not recorded which). The receptor source for this set is an adult woman who had mild COVID-19 (a few samples of this study predate the infection). Cell type and time point are not known.

This clonotype has more than one count but fewer than ten. This chain links TRBV29-1 with TRBJ1-5, with 9 bases matching TRBD1. The trim removed 5 bases at V and 6 bases at J, leaving 5 bases unmatched. Germline V CDR1 and CDR2: SQVTM, ANQGSEA. The CDR3 loop spans 13 amino acids. The DNA for the CDR3 is TGCAGCGTTTTACAGGGGGCTGGTCAGCCCCAGCATTTT. It codes for CSVLQGAGQPQHF.

A few counts support this clonotype. This sequence joins TRBV7-2 and TRBJ2-7, with 13 bases fitting TRBD2. Germline values: CDR1 SGHTA, CDR2 FQGNSA. V lost 5 bases to trimming and J lost 5 bases; unmatched junction nucleotides: 6. The CDR3 contains 15 residues. The CDR3 spells CASSPQGLAGNEQYF. CDR3 nucleotides: TGTGCCAGCAGCCCTCAGGGACTAGCGGGAAACGAGCAGTACTTC.

In its sample, this clonotype was seen a few times. This chain links TRBV5-1 with TRBJ2-2; 8 bases are a match to TRBD2. CDR3 length: 15 residues. J was trimmed by 3 bases and V by 4 bases; bases with no gene match: 5. CDR1 is SGHRS and CDR2 is YFSETQ in the germline V gene. The CDR3 sequence is CASSISGTYTGELFF. The CDR3 nucleotides read TGCGCCAGCAGCATTAGCGGGACGTACACCGGGGAGCTGTTTTTT.

The sample holds a few counts of this clonotype. This rearrangement joins TRBV5-5 to TRBJ1-3; D unresolved. Trimming stripped 0 bases from V and 1 base from J, with 11 bases between. Germline V gene data show CDR1 as SGHKS and CDR2 as YYEKEE (reference sequence). The CDR3 loop spans 16 amino acids. The CDR3 DNA reads TGTGCCAGCAGCTTGGAAGCTAGCGGGTCTGGAAACACCATATATTTT. It yields the protein CASSLEASGSGNTIYF.

This clonotype was found a few times. V is TRBV20-1 and J is TRBJ1-6, with D perhaps TRBD1 (6 bases). The germline V gene has CDR1 DFQATT and CDR2 SNEGSKA (reference sequence). The CDR3 runs to 18 residues. Trimming removed 0 bases from V and 0 bases from J, with 15 bases in between. The CDR3 loop is CSAREGETGYSYNSPLHF. The DNA of the CDR3 is TGCAGTGCTAGAGAGGGGGAGACAGGCTACTCCTATAATTCACCCCTCCACTTT.

The rearrangement links TRBV23-1 to TRBJ1-1; D ambiguous. TRBV23-1 is assigned to the ORF class and has an uncertain function. This CDR3 is 14 amino acids long. The V end lost 3 bases, the J end lost 2 bases, and 10 bases lay between the germline ends. The CDR3 sequence is CASSHTGFNTEAFF. CDR3 nucleotides: TGCGCCAGCAGTCACACGGGGTTTAACACTGAAGCTTTCTTT.

The J gene is TRBJ2-5, the V gene TRBV6-5; 7 bases are shared with TRBD2. The J segment lost 4 bases and the V segment lost 10 bases, leaving 12 bases of the junction unmatched. Germline CDR1 and CDR2: MNHEY and SVGAGI. CDR3 size: 14 residues. CDR3 amino acids: CATGKGGRAETQYF. As DNA, the CDR3 is TGTGCCACCGGAAAGGGAGGGCGGGCAGAGACCCAGTACTTC.

This chain connects TRBV5-1 to TRBJ1-2; 11 bases fit TRBD1. CDR3 length equals 16 residues. The junction had 10 bases not matched to a gene; V was cut back by 3 bases and J by 6 bases. Germline CDR1 is SGHRS and CDR2 is YFSETQ. The CDR3 loop is CASSSTPGQGVHGYTF. The CDR3 DNA follows: TGCGCCAGCAGCTCAACCCCGGGACAGGGGGTGCATGGCTACACCTTC.

The V gene is TRBV14, the J gene TRBJ2-2; 7 nucleotides match TRBD2. The CDR3 has 15 residues. J gave up 8 bases and V 1 base, and 7 bases lay outside the gene matches. From germline, CDR1 is SGHDN and CDR2 FVKESK. The CDR3 DNA reads as TGTGCCAGCAGCCAAGCGTTGAGCGGGATAGGGGAGCTGTTTTTT. It is translated as CASSQALSGIGELFF.

The CDR3 DNA sequence: TGCAGCGTTGAAGGGGAGGGACGGGTCCACAATGAGCAGTTCTTC. This translates into CSVEGEGRVHNEQFF. This chain connects TRBV29-1 to TRBJ2-1; TRBD2 aligns across 7 bases. Germline lookup yields CDR1 SQVTM and CDR2 ANQGSEA. The CDR3 is 15 amino acids. With V trimmed by 1 base and J by 5 bases, 8 bases remained unmatched.

The rearrangement uses TRBV6-6 and TRBJ1-1; 8 bases match TRBD1. This CDR3 comprises 16 residues. Germline CDR1 and CDR2: MNHNY and SVGAGI (reference sequence). Trimming at V came to 6 bases and at J to 1 base, leaving 10 bases not matched to a gene. The CDR3 DNA is TGTGCCAGCAGCAAAGGGACAGGAGGCCCGAACACTGAAGCTTTCTTT. Protein product: CASSKGTGGPNTEAFF.

The chain recombines TRBV29-1 with TRBJ2-7; 9 nucleotides agree with TRBD1. The V gene's germline CDR1 is SQVTM and CDR2 ANQGSEA. The V and J ends lost 7 bases and 4 bases, in that order; junction bases with no gene match: 5. The CDR3 covers 12 residues. The CDR3 spells CSAGTGIYEQYF. Here the CDR3 DNA reads TGCAGCGCAGGGACAGGGATTTACGAGCAGTACTTC.

This clonotype turned up a few times. The chain couples TRBV12-3 or TRBV12-4 to TRBJ1-5; D is perhaps TRBD1 (5 bases). V was pared by 3 bases and J by 0 bases, with 12 bases between. The CDR3 covers 16 residues. The DNA for the CDR3 is TGTGCCAGCAGTTTTGGGGGACTTACTAGCAATCAGCCCCAGCATTTT. It encodes CASSFGGLTSNQPQHF.

This clonotype was seen more than once but under ten times. This chain uses TRBV24-1 with TRBJ2-5; D may be TRBD1 (6 bases). The germline V gene encodes CDR1 KGHDR and CDR2 SFDVKD. The CDR3 spans 15 residues. The V and J ends lost 4 bases and 5 bases respectively, with 16 bases between them. The CDR3 nucleotides read TGTGCCACCAGTGACTCGGACAGTTCCCAGGAGACCCAGTACTTC. It codes for CATSDSDSSQETQYF.

This clonotype was seen more than once but under ten times. The rearrangement uses TRBV27 and TRBJ2-1, with TRBD1 matching 8 bases. The CDR3 covers 15 residues. Germline V gene lookup returns CDR1 MNHEY and CDR2 SMNVEV (reference sequence). The trim removed 6 bases at V and 0 bases at J, leaving 4 bases unmatched. The DNA of the CDR3 is TGTGCCAGCAGGGTGACAGGGGCCTCCTACAATGAGCAGTTCTTC. It translates to CASRVTGASYNEQFF.

The chain carries TRBV10-3 and TRBJ2-7; the D is unclear. V was shortened by 0 bases and J by 4 bases, with 4 bases between the two germline ends. CDR1 and CDR2 from the germline V gene are ENHRY and SYGVKD. The CDR3 sequence is 12 residues long. The CDR3 reads CAISESWYEQYF. The CDR3, as DNA: TGTGCCATCAGTGAGTCTTGGTACGAGCAGTACTTC.

This sequence joins TRBV5-6 and TRBJ2-3; 12 bases fit TRBD2. Germline lookup yields CDR1 SGHDT and CDR2 YYEEEE. The CDR3 extends over 17 amino acids. Unmatched junction bases numbered 6, after V lost 0 bases and J lost 4 bases. The CDR3 loop reads CASSLEQLAGGADTQYF. The DNA of the CDR3 is TGTGCCAGCAGCTTGGAACAACTAGCGGGAGGCGCAGATACGCAGTATTTT.

This rearrangement joins TRBV6-4 to TRBJ2-3; weak D call: TRBD1 (5 bases). Germline V gene data show CDR1 as MRHNA and CDR2 as SNTAGT. The CDR3 covers 15 residues. Trimming took off 8 bases at V and 2 bases at J, with 17 bases between the two ends. This CDR3 reads CASSPGISHTDTQYF. The CDR3 coding sequence is TGTGCCAGCTCACCAGGGATTTCGCACACAGATACGCAGTATTTT.

The sample holds many counts of this clonotype. The V and J genes are TRBV9 and TRBJ2-3, with D possibly called TRBD1 or TRBD2 (5 bases each). The length of the CDR3 is 16 residues. V gave up 3 bases and J gave up 0 bases, with 14 bases separating them. CDR1 is SGDLS and CDR2 is YYNGEE in the germline V gene. The CDR3 DNA reads as TGTGCCAGCAGCGCAGGATGGGACGGTAGCACAGATACGCAGTATTTT. Encoded protein: CASSAGWDGSTDTQYF.

The chain has TRBV12-3 or TRBV12-4 and TRBJ2-2; D not resolved. This CDR3 has 12 residues. The V and J ends lost 6 bases and 5 bases respectively, with 7 bases between them. The CDR3 reads CASRPWTGELFF. CDR3 bases: TGTGCCAGCAGACCATGGACCGGGGAGCTGTTTTTT.

The sample holds a few counts of this clonotype. V usage is TRBV20-1 and J usage is TRBJ2-3, with 14 positions matching TRBD2. The CDR3 is made up of 15 amino acids. Germline trimming cut 3 bases from V and 3 bases from J; bases unmatched to any gene: 2. Germline V gene lookup returns CDR1 DFQATT and CDR2 SNEGSKA (reference sequence). The CDR3 DNA sequence: TGCAGTGCTAGGGGACTAGCGGGGGTGACAGATACGCAGTATTTT. This sequence encodes CSARGLAGVTDTQYF.

The V gene is TRBV10-3, the J gene TRBJ2-1; TRBD1 agrees at 7 bases. Germline V gene lookup returns CDR1 ENHRY and CDR2 SYGVKD. The CDR3 runs to 12 residues. V lost 4 bases, J lost 9 bases, and 3 bases stayed unmatched. The CDR3 region is CAISGDSAEQFF. In nucleotides, the CDR3 is TGTGCCATCAGTGGGGACAGTGCTGAGCAGTTCTTC.

This clonotype came up a few times. The V gene is TRBV7-2, the J gene TRBJ1-6; 7 nucleotides agree with TRBD1. Germline CDR1 is SGHTA and CDR2 is FQGNSA. V lost 4 bases to trimming and J lost 15 bases; unmatched junction nucleotides: 6. The CDR3 loop spans 12 amino acids. This CDR3 reads CASSWDRRLLHF. Written as DNA, the CDR3 is TGTGCCAGCAGCTGGGACAGAAGGCTCCTCCACTTT.

This clonotype was counted a few times. One end of the junction varies from germline; a read error may be responsible. V and J are TRBV4-3 and TRBJ1-2; a weak D match, TRBD1 (6 bases). The CDR3 extends over 16 amino acids. Germline V CDR1 and CDR2: LGHNA, YSLEER. The CDR3 sequence is CASSQDLFRGRLAVAF. The CDR3 bases are TGCGCCAGCAGCCAAGATCTTTTCAGGGGCCGTTTGGCGGTGGCCTTC.